This TCR beta chain is from a study of blood T cell repertoires in COVID-19 (dated by TCRdb to about 2020). Looking at the study overall: Samples from collaborators originated in the United States, Italy and Spain and spanned both the acute and convalescent phases of COVID-19. The prospective study material was composed of cDNA or gDNA derived from T cells, B-cell-depleted T cells, or PBMCs. The dataset comprised deeply sampled blood TCRbeta repertoires from subjects exposed to, actively infected with, or recovered from COVID-19. The repertoires were released in a freely available public database meant as a resource for research on the immune response to SARS-CoV-2. Samples were obtained from the ongoing ImmuneRACE study (first 160 participants) and from 1,000 to 1,500 subjects provided by 6 global collaborators. Sample metadata almost always included a de-identified subject ID, COVID-19 status, age in years and sex. Where HLA class I and class II types were available, the types were taken from metadata supplied by the sample provider, not from assay-based typing.

TCRbeta CDR3 regions were amplified from genomic DNA using the immunoSEQ Assay, a bias-controlled multiplex PCR. The paper's data handling went like this. The number of nucleated cells in each sample was estimated from the amplification of reference gene primers within the assay. To quantify the absolute abundance of each unique TCRbeta CDR3 rearrangement, sequence reads were collapsed and filtered. For each sample, productive Simpson clonality was calculated as the square root of Simpson's diversity index across productive rearrangements. TCRdb stores this immuneACCESS table with in-frame sequences only. Part of the clones is absent; in the studies checked, under half of the shortfall reflects unresolved V genes, and no reason is known for the rest. From that table come the V and J calls and clone size; the DNA was used to work out D and trimming. A total of about 120,000 clones appear in this sample, just under 90% of them only once. About 2% of the sample is held by the ten biggest clonotypes.

The CDR3 starts with the cysteine, ends with the phenylalanine, and has 15 residues. Solely the CDR3 DNA is kept, with 45 bases framed from the first base. V was cut back by 5 bases and J by 0 bases, leaving a gap of 13 bases between them. Per the germline V gene, SGHAT is the CDR1 and FQNNGV is the CDR2. Regarding this clone: Its antigen specificity is not known. Base qualities are missing; no much larger clone stands one base away.

Collaborating institutions collected whole blood in K2EDTA tubes following their own protocols. For TCRbeta analysis, collaborators shipped samples as frozen whole blood, isolated PBMCs, or DNA extracted from either of those sample types. Overall study results and their limits: Clinical and demographic metadata were provided uncurated, with the amount varying by source and participant.

Recombination connected TRBV11-2 to TRBJ1-2, with an unclear D gene assignment. This sequence originates from a woman in her forties or fifties with acute or convalescent COVID-19. What was sequenced was peripheral blood. The DNA sequence follows: TGTGCCAGCAGCCCTAGTGCGGGTTCTAACTATGGCTACACCTTC. Translated, this is CASSPSAGSNYGYTF. With the rest looked up from the reference TRBV11-2 and TRBJ1-2 genes rather than sequenced, the full variable domain is EAGVAQSPRYKIIEKRQSVAFWCNPISGHATLYWYQQILGQGPKLLIQFQNNGVVDDSQLPKDRFSAERLKGVDSTLKIQPAKLEDSAVYLCASSPSAGSNYGYTFGSGTRLTVV.